Sequencing of this T cell receptor beta chain was carried out in a study of PD-L1 blockade in urothelial cancer. Study-level background: Bladder-origin urothelial cancer in males described about 85% of the 29 patients. Specimens of blood held a median count of about 150,000 T cells.

Turning to this clone: Its antigen is still unknown.

Study-wide findings and caveats: TCR clonality was measured in pretreatment peripheral blood. Clonality below the median predicted better survival.

Profiled with immunoSEQ multiplex PCR; TCRdb holds only in-frame clones, not every one. The sample carries about 100,000 clones, roughly nine tenths recorded once. The CDR3 covers 11 residues. Germline CDR1 reads DFQATT; CDR2 reads SNEGSKA (reference sequence). V was trimmed by 6 bases and J by 3 bases, leaving 9 bases between them. Metastatic or locally advanced urothelial carcinoma was present in the patients. The source material was PBMCs, sampled around atezolizumab (anti-PD-L1) treatment. V usage is TRBV20-1 and J usage is TRBJ2-7, with a possible D match to TRBD2 (5 bases). This TCR was sampled from a woman older than 75 with urothelial cancer. The CDR3 bases are TGCAGTGCCATAGACTACTACGAGCAGTACTTC. This sequence encodes CSAIDYYEQYF.